What follows are 20 T cell receptor beta chains derived from one specimen sequenced in a study of cytomegalovirus exposure and HLA in healthy donors. It was with 60 Vbeta and 13 Jbeta primers that the PCR ran. Sequencing used immunoSEQ multiplex PCR; TCRdb keeps in-frame clones, though not all of them. The table records about 160,000 clones, roughly 84% of them present only once. Sequenced material: PBMCs. Receptors originate from a man aged 18 to 29 in good health and CMV-seropositive.

The rearrangement joins TRBV9 to TRBJ2-3; 9 bases are a match to TRBD2. The CDR3 sequence is 16 residues long. V was pared by 0 bases and J by 2 bases, with 4 bases of the junction left unmatched. Germline V gene sequence: CDR1 SGDLS, CDR2 YYNGEE. The CDR3 region has the DNA TGTGCCAGCAGCGTAGAGCAGCGGGGGGCCACAGATACGCAGTATTTT. The encoded protein is CASSVEQRGATDTQYF.

This clone was found a few times. The chain is built from TRBV6-1 and TRBJ1-3; D is unresolved. The germline V and J ends were trimmed by 3 bases and 0 bases, with 6 bases remaining between them. The length of the CDR3 is 14 residues. CDR1 is MNHNS, CDR2 SASEGT, per germline. The CDR3 DNA reads TGTGCCAGCAGTGATTCTTCCTCTGGAAACACCATATATTTT. It yields the protein CASSDSSSGNTIYF.

The chain links TRBV5-1 to TRBJ1-2; 9 nucleotides agree with TRBD1. The length of the CDR3 is 14 residues. V gave up 0 bases and J gave up 6 bases; unmatched junction bases: 3. In germline, CDR1 is SGHRS, CDR2 YFSETQ. The CDR3 sequence is CASSLGDRVDGYTF. The DNA for the CDR3 is TGCGCCAGCAGCTTGGGGGACAGGGTCGATGGCTACACCTTC.

This clone occurred once. The chain combines TRBV11-2 with TRBJ2-1; 7 bases match TRBD1. From germline, CDR1 is SGHAT and CDR2 FQNNGV. This CDR3 is 18 amino acids long. V lost 0 bases and J lost 4; bases outside the gene matches: 12. CDR3 nucleotide sequence: TGTGCCAGCAGCTTAGACCAGGAGTGGGACAGCTTGTACAATGAGCAGTTCTTC. Protein: CASSLDQEWDSLYNEQFF. The whole variable domain, filled in from reference TRBV11-2 and TRBJ2-1, reads EAGVAQSPRYKIIEKRQSVAFWCNPISGHATLYWYQQILGQGPKLLIQFQNNGVVDDSQLPKDRFSAERLKGVDSTLKIQPAKLEDSAVYLCASSLDQEWDSLYNEQFFGPGTRLTVL.

The chain carries TRBV11-1 and TRBJ2-7, with a weak D call TRBD1 (5 bases). From germline, CDR1 is SGHAT and CDR2 FQDESV (reference sequence). The CDR3 sequence is 14 residues long. With 1 base removed from V and 2 bases from J, the gap between germline ends came to 9 bases. Here the CDR3 reads CASSLGTLPYEQYF. In DNA form, the CDR3 reads TGTGCCAGCAGCTTAGGGACACTTCCCTACGAGCAGTACTTC. The full variable domain, in which reference TRBV11-1 and TRBJ2-7 provide the parts outside the CDR3, is EAEVAQSPRYKITEKSQAVAFWCDPISGHATLYWYRQILGQGPELLVQFQDESVVDDSQLPKDRFSAERLKGVDSTLKIQPAELGDSAMYLCASSLGTLPYEQYFGPGTRLTVT.

V is TRBV5-5 and J is TRBJ1-6; D is unresolved. V shed 4 bases and J shed 6 bases, with 8 bases lying between them. There are 13 residues in the CDR3. CDR1 SGHKS and CDR2 YYEKEE come from the germline V gene (reference sequence). The CDR3, as DNA: TGTGCCAGCAGCCTAGGCCCTAATTCACCCCTCCACTTT. Protein product: CASSLGPNSPLHF.

The J gene is TRBJ1-4, the V gene TRBV5-1, with D tentatively TRBD1 (6 bases). Germline CDR1 and CDR2: SGHRS and YFSETQ. V was cut by 0 bases and J by 7 bases, with 19 bases left in between. CDR3 length: 17 amino acids. The CDR3 bases are TGCGCCAGCAGCTTGGATGAAACGGGGGGCGAAGTTGAAAAACTGTTTTTT. Translation: CASSLDETGGEVEKLFF.

The rearrangement links TRBV5-1 to TRBJ2-7; TRBD1 might be the D (7 bases). V was clipped by 6 bases and J by 5 bases, with 18 bases between them. Germline V CDR1 and CDR2: SGHRS, YFSETQ. The CDR3 extends over 14 amino acids. The CDR3, as DNA: TGCGCCAGCACCCCCGGCGGGACAGAGAACGAGCAGTACTTC. Its translation: CASTPGGTENEQYF.

Only one count was recorded for this clone. V usage is TRBV30 and J usage is TRBJ2-7, with D hard to call. Looked up from germline, CDR1 is GTSNPN and CDR2 is SVGIG (reference sequence). This CDR3 has 13 amino acids. The V and J ends lost 4 bases and 1 base respectively, with 11 bases between them. The CDR3 loop is CAWKPTGSYEQYF. The CDR3 nucleotides read TGTGCCTGGAAGCCCACGGGTTCCTACGAGCAGTACTTC.

The V gene is TRBV7-9, the J gene TRBJ2-7; the D gene is possibly TRBD1 (6 bases). This CDR3 is built from 15 residues. Germline assignment: CDR1 SEHNR and CDR2 FQNEAQ (reference sequence). V gave up 1 base and J gave up 3 bases, with 13 bases separating them. CDR3: CASSLGQGLFYEQYF. The CDR3 coding sequence is TGTGCCAGCAGCTTAGGGCAGGGGTTATTCTACGAGCAGTACTTC.

The J gene is TRBJ2-3, the V gene TRBV7-3; 10 bases align to TRBD2. The germline V gene has CDR1 SGHTA and CDR2 FQGTGA. The CDR3 has 15 residues. V shed 2 bases and J 5 bases; nucleotides not matched to a gene: 4. The CDR3 nucleotides are TGTGCCAGCAGCTTACTAGCGGGGGACGGAGATACGCAGTATTTT. As protein: CASSLLAGDGDTQYF. Filled out from reference TRBV7-3 and TRBJ2-3, the complete variable domain reads GAGVSQTPSNKVTEKGKYVELRCDPISGHTALYWYRQSLGQGPEFLIYFQGTGAADDSGLPNDRFFAVRPEGSVSTLKIQRTERGDSAVYLCASSLLAGDGDTQYFGPGTRLTVL.

The chain has TRBV6-5 and TRBJ1-3; D is undetermined. The germline V gene encodes CDR1 MNHEY and CDR2 SVGAGI. Trimming stripped 8 bases from V and 0 bases from J, with 11 bases between. This CDR3 region has 14 residues. CDR3 in amino acids: CASGSGDSGNTIYF. CDR3 sequence (DNA): TGTGCCAGCGGTTCCGGGGACTCTGGAAACACCATATATTTT.

The CDR3 DNA reads as TGTGCCAGCAGCTCACAGGGGGGAAACACCGGGGAGCTGTTTTTT. Amino acids: CASSSQGGNTGELFF. The chain joins TRBV7-6 to TRBJ2-2; 8 nucleotides line up with TRBD1. The V gene end was trimmed by 4 bases and the J gene end by 2 bases; junction bases not matched to a gene: 3. The CDR3 spans 15 residues. Germline V gene lookup returns CDR1 SGHVS and CDR2 FNYEAQ.

V gene TRBV28 combines with J gene TRBJ1-5; D gene ambiguous. The CDR3 runs 14 residues. Germline V gene data show CDR1 as MDHEN and CDR2 as SYDVKM. Trimming pared 5 bases from V and 4 bases from J, leaving 12 bases between. In DNA, the CDR3 is TGTGCCAGCAGTGGCGGGCAGGTAAATCAGCCCCAGCATTTT. It encodes CASSGGQVNQPQHF.

This clone was seen only a few times. J is TRBJ1-5 and V is TRBV19, with D unclear. Trimming shortened V by 3 bases and J by 0 bases, and 9 bases separated the two germline ends. CDR3 size: 15 residues. Germline values: CDR1 LNHDA, CDR2 SQIVND (reference sequence). CDR3 loop: CASSIEPYSNQPQHF. DNA of the CDR3: TGTGCCAGTAGTATCGAGCCGTATAGCAATCAGCCCCAGCATTTT.

This chain connects TRBV6-4 to TRBJ1-6; tentative D call: TRBD1 (5 bases). Per the germline V gene, CDR1 is MRHNA and CDR2 is SNTAGT. Trimming pared 11 bases from V and 3 bases from J, leaving 11 bases between. CDR3 size: 13 residues. CDR3 DNA sequence: TGTGCCCCACAGGCCTTCTATAATTCACCCCTCCACTTT. Translating gives CAPQAFYNSPLHF.

The rearrangement links TRBV5-6 to TRBJ2-1; 7 bases agree with TRBD2. J was trimmed by 7 bases and V by 4 bases; bases with no gene match: 8. Germline loops: CDR1 SGHDT, CDR2 YYEEEE. CDR3 length: 14 amino acids. This CDR3 reads CASSLSGLGNEQFF. DNA for the CDR3: TGTGCCAGCAGCCTGAGCGGACTAGGGAATGAGCAGTTCTTC.

The V call is TRBV6-1, the J call TRBJ2-1, with 11 bases matching TRBD2. The CDR3 runs to 15 residues. From germline, CDR1 is MNHNS and CDR2 SASEGT. Germline trimming cut 6 bases from V and 10 bases from J; bases unmatched to any gene: 11. The CDR3 DNA follows: TGTGCCAGCAGGAGTAGCGGGGGGGCCCTGGGAGAGCAGTTCTTC. This sequence encodes CASRSSGGALGEQFF.

This chain links TRBV6-6 with TRBJ1-1, with 11 bases aligning to TRBD1. This CDR3 region has 14 residues. V shed 4 bases and J 10 bases; nucleotides not matched to a gene: 8. CDR1 is MNHNY, CDR2 SVGAGI, per germline (reference sequence). In nucleotides, the CDR3 is TGTGCCAGCAGTTCCTCAGGACAGGGGGCTGGAGCTTTCTTT. It codes for CASSSSGQGAGAFF.

This clone has a single count. CDR3 DNA: TGTGCCAGCAACATGCTGAGGGATTCTGAAGCTTTCTTT. This codes for CASNMLRDSEAFF. The V gene is TRBV6-5, the J gene TRBJ1-1; no reliable D call. The CDR3 sequence is 13 residues long. V dropped 7 bases and J dropped 6 bases, with 15 bases sitting between them. CDR1 is MNHEY and CDR2 is SVGAGI in the germline V gene.